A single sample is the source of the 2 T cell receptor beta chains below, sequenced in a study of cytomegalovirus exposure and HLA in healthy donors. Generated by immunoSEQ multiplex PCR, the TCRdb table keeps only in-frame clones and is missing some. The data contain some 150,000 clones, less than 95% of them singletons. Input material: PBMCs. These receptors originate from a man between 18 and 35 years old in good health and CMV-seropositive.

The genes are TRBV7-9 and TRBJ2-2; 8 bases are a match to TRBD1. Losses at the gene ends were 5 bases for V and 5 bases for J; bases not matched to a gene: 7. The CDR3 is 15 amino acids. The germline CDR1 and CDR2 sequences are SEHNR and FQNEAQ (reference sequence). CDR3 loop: CASSPQGGWTGELFF. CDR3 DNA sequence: TGTGCCAGCAGCCCACAGGGGGGATGGACCGGGGAGCTGTTTTTT.

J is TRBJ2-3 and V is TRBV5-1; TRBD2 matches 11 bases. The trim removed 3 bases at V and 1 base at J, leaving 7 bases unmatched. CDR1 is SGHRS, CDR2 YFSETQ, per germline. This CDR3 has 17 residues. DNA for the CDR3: TGCGCCAGCAGCTCCCGACTAGCGGGACGACGCACAGATACGCAGTATTTT. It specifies CASSSRLAGRRTDTQYF.